The 28 T cell receptor beta chains below come from one sample, sequenced in a study of T cell responses to AZD1222 COVID-19 vaccine. Sequencing used immunoSEQ multiplex PCR; TCRdb keeps in-frame clones, though not all of them. Found here are tens of thousands of clones, around three quarters of them singletons; the top ten hold roughly 50%. This specimen consisted of peripheral blood, obtained 28 days after the second AZD1222 dose. These receptor sequences come from an adult who received the AZD1222 COVID-19 vaccine.

In this sample, this clone turned up a few times. The V and J genes are TRBV5-4 and TRBJ1-1, with a weak D call TRBD1 (6 bases). Germline V gene sequence: CDR1 SGHNT, CDR2 YYREEE (reference sequence). V was cut by 4 bases and J by 4 bases, with 17 bases left in between. This CDR3 contains 15 residues. CDR3 in amino acids: CASSQGRGGGTEAFF. The DNA for the CDR3 is TGTGCCAGCAGCCAGGGGCGGGGGGGAGGCACTGAAGCTTTCTTT.

This clone was seen a single time. The chain carries TRBV28 and TRBJ2-7; no firm D call. This CDR3 region has 16 residues. The germline CDR1 and CDR2 sequences are MDHEN and SYDVKM. The V and J ends lost 8 bases and 3 bases respectively, with 23 bases between them. The CDR3 is CASDDRAGSLSYEQYF. In DNA, the CDR3 is TGTGCCAGCGACGATCGGGCAGGAAGTCTAAGCTACGAGCAGTACTTC.

V gene TRBV7-9 combines with J gene TRBJ2-1; D gene uncertain. The CDR3 is 13 amino acids. The V end lost 1 base, the J end lost 7 bases, and 8 bases lay between the germline ends. The germline CDR1 and CDR2 sequences are SEHNR and FQNEAQ (reference sequence). CDR3 loop: CASSLGLGNEQFF. Written as DNA, the CDR3 is TGTGCCAGCAGCTTAGGGTTAGGAAATGAGCAGTTCTTC.

This clone was seen only once. J is TRBJ1-1 and V is TRBV12-3 or TRBV12-4; weak D call: TRBD1 (5 bases). The CDR3 covers 13 residues. Deletions cut 5 bases from V and 10 bases from J, with 17 bases between. The CDR3 DNA is TGTGCCAGCAGTCTCGCCGGGACCTTCGTAGCTTTCTTT. Its translation is CASSLAGTFVAFF.

The rearrangement joins TRBV2 to TRBJ2-5, with D hard to call. V shed 8 bases and J shed 5 bases, with 9 bases lying between them. Germline V CDR1 and CDR2: SNHLY, FYNNEI. This CDR3 comprises 11 residues. CDR3 sequence (DNA): TGTGCCAGCTTTTACGATGAGACCCAGTACTTC. This gives the protein CASFYDETQYF.

This rearrangement joins TRBV11-3 to TRBJ2-7; the D call may be TRBD1 or TRBD2 (6 bases each). Germline-derived CDR1 and CDR2 are SGHNT and YENEEA. CDR3 length: 13 residues. With 5 bases removed from V and 6 bases from J, the gap between germline ends came to 14 bases. The CDR3 here is CASSPGGGIEQYF. The CDR3 region has the DNA TGTGCCAGCAGCCCAGGAGGGGGTATCGAGCAGTACTTC.

This sequence joins TRBV20-1 and TRBJ2-1; TRBD2 agrees at 7 bases. With V trimmed by 3 bases and J by 0 bases, 5 bases remained unmatched. Per germline, CDR1 DFQATT and CDR2 SNEGSKA (reference sequence). The CDR3 spans 15 residues. The CDR3 here is CSASAGATSYNEQFF. As DNA, the CDR3 is TGCAGTGCTAGTGCGGGAGCGACCTCCTACAATGAGCAGTTCTTC.

The genes are TRBV2 and TRBJ2-7, with a weak D call TRBD1 (5 bases). The germline gives CDR1 SNHLY, CDR2 FYNNEI. CDR3 length: 14 amino acids. V lost 3 bases and J 5 bases, leaving 14 bases between the germline ends. In DNA form, the CDR3 reads TGTGCCAGCAGTGATGCAGGGTTTAGGGACGAGCAGTACTTC. It translates to CASSDAGFRDEQYF.

The chain is built from TRBV5-4 and TRBJ2-1, with 12 positions matching TRBD2. From germline, CDR1 is SGHNT and CDR2 YYREEE (reference sequence). There are 16 residues in the CDR3. V lost 5 bases to trimming and J lost 10 bases; unmatched junction nucleotides: 13. The CDR3 sequence is CASRGGETSGSGEQFF. As DNA, the CDR3 is TGTGCCAGCAGGGGGGGGGAGACTAGCGGGAGTGGCGAGCAGTTCTTC.

The chain joins TRBV21-1 to TRBJ2-7; the D call in the table, TRBD1, was not verified against the DNA. TRBV21-1 is listed as a pseudogene. The length of the CDR3 is 15 residues. CDR3 in DNA: TGTGCCAGCAGCAAAGTAGGACAGGGTCGTTACGAGCAGTACTTC. Translation gives CASSKVGQGRYEQYF.

The V and J genes are TRBV5-6 and TRBJ1-2; D is perhaps TRBD1 (5 bases). The germline V gene has CDR1 SGHDT and CDR2 YYEEEE. This CDR3 contains 15 residues. V dropped 2 bases and J dropped 0 bases, with 11 bases sitting between them. The CDR3 here is CASSLGDRPNYGYTF. CDR3 nucleotides: TGTGCCAGCAGCTTAGGGGACCGTCCTAACTATGGCTACACCTTC.

The chain links TRBV15 to TRBJ1-3; no reliable D call. V shed 5 bases and J shed 8 bases, with 13 bases lying between them. The CDR3 loop spans 13 amino acids. Germline CDR1 reads LNHNV; CDR2 reads YYDKDF (reference sequence). CDR3 in DNA: TGTGCCACCAGCCGAGCCCGTATGGACACCATATATTTT. This codes for CATSRARMDTIYF.

This rearrangement joins TRBV3-1 (or the pseudogene TRBV3-2) to TRBJ2-2; D uncertain. The CDR3 has 17 residues. Germline values: CDR1 LGHDT, CDR2 YNNKEL (reference sequence). Deletions cut 7 bases from V and 4 bases from J, with 22 bases between. The CDR3: CASNGDGGRVGTGELFF. Written as DNA, the CDR3 is TGTGCCAGCAATGGGGATGGTGGCCGCGTAGGCACCGGGGAGCTGTTTTTT.

This rearrangement joins TRBV6-5 to TRBJ2-3; 7 bases fit TRBD1. The germline V gene has CDR1 MNHEY and CDR2 SVGAGI. V lost 5 bases, J lost 1 base, and 6 bases stayed unmatched. The CDR3 spans 15 residues. The CDR3 coding sequence is TGTGCCAGCAGTATTGACCAGGGGGGCACAGATACGCAGTATTTT. Amino acid sequence: CASSIDQGGTDTQYF.

The chain couples TRBV27 to TRBJ2-5; D is possibly TRBD1 or TRBD2 (5 bases each). V shed 2 bases and J shed 4 bases, with 14 bases lying between them. From germline, CDR1 is MNHEY and CDR2 SMNVEV (reference sequence). This CDR3 has 15 amino acids. Written as DNA, the CDR3 is TGTGCCAGCAGTTTAGGGGTAGGGGCGGGAGAGACCCAGTACTTC. The encoded protein is CASSLGVGAGETQYF.

The DNA for the CDR3 is TGTGCCAGCAGCTACCCTTACGGGGAGCTGTTTTTT. Its protein is CASSYPYGELFF. The rearrangement joins TRBV3-1 (or the pseudogene TRBV3-2) to TRBJ2-2; D gene unclear. Germline-derived CDR1 and CDR2 are LGHDT and YNNKEL (reference sequence). Trimming removed 5 bases from V and 7 bases from J, with 8 bases in between. There are 12 residues in the CDR3.

The chain joins TRBV18 to TRBJ2-7; D call uncertain. Trimming left V 6 bases short and J 5 bases short, with 8 bases between. The CDR3 covers 11 residues. Looked up from germline, CDR1 is KGHSH and CDR2 is LQKENI. The CDR3 DNA reads TGTGCCAGCTCGGCTTTGAACGAGCAGTACTTC. It is translated as CASSALNEQYF.

The chain joins TRBV9 to TRBJ2-3, with D maybe TRBD2 (6 bases). Trimming shortened V by 0 bases and J by 1 base, and 15 bases separated the two germline ends. The germline V gene has CDR1 SGDLS and CDR2 YYNGEE. CDR3 length equals 17 residues. DNA of the CDR3: TGTGCCAGCAGCGTAGGAGGAGCGGGTATAGGCACAGATACGCAGTATTTT. Amino acid sequence: CASSVGGAGIGTDTQYF. Using reference TRBV9 and TRBJ2-3 for the parts outside the CDR3, the full variable domain is DSGVTQTPKHLITATGQRVTLRCSPRSGDLSVYWYQQSLDQGLQFLIQYYNGEERAKGNILERFSAQQFPDLHSELNLSSLELGDSALYFCASSVGGAGIGTDTQYFGPGTRLTVL.

The J gene is TRBJ1-2, the V gene TRBV28, with TRBD1 matching 10 bases. The germline V gene has CDR1 MDHEN and CDR2 SYDVKM. J lost 3 bases, V lost 6 bases, and 7 bases had no gene match. The CDR3 runs to 15 residues. DNA for the CDR3: TGTGCCAGCAGCCTCGGACAGGGGGGTGACTATGGCTACACCTTC. Translation: CASSLGQGGDYGYTF.

The chain is built from TRBV6-5 and TRBJ1-1; weak D call: TRBD1 (6 bases). CDR1 and CDR2 (germline): MNHEY, SVGAGI. V lost 5 bases to trimming and J lost 5 bases, with 12 bases between them. The CDR3 sequence is 13 residues long. The CDR3 reads CASSTQGGTEAFF. CDR3 nucleotides: TGTGCCAGCAGTACTCAAGGGGGAACTGAAGCTTTCTTT.

The chain is built from TRBV19 and TRBJ1-5; D is ambiguous. Trimming left V 7 bases short and J 1 base short, with 14 bases between. CDR1 is LNHDA and CDR2 is SQIVND in the germline V gene (reference sequence). The CDR3 loop spans 15 amino acids. The CDR3 DNA follows: TGTGCCAGTACCCCTCTGTTGGGGAGCAATCAGCCCCAGCATTTT. It translates to CASTPLLGSNQPQHF.

The chain employs TRBV7-2 and TRBJ2-3, with a possible D match to TRBD1 (5 bases). The V and J ends lost 5 bases and 6 bases respectively, with 9 bases between them. Germline V gene lookup returns CDR1 SGHTA and CDR2 FQGNSA. This CDR3 comprises 12 residues. In DNA form, the CDR3 reads TGTGCCAGCAGCCAGGGCCATGATACGCAGTATTTT. This encodes CASSQGHDTQYF.

The chain couples TRBV29-1 to TRBJ2-5; 10 nucleotides align to TRBD2. This CDR3 is 15 amino acids long. With 0 bases clipped from V and 3 bases from J, the junction kept 4 bases outside the gene matches. Germline CDR1 SQVTM, CDR2 ANQGSEA. CDR3 nucleotides: TGCAGCGTTGAAGAGGGACTAGCGTCGGAAGAGACCCAGTACTTC. Translating it yields CSVEEGLASEETQYF.

The chain combines TRBV3-1 (or the pseudogene TRBV3-2) with TRBJ2-3; no clear D gene. V was shortened by 8 bases and J by 5 bases, with 8 bases between the two germline ends. The CDR3 is 11 residues long. Germline V lookup: CDR1 LGHDT, CDR2 YNNKEL (reference sequence). CDR3 sequence: CASASVDTQYF. In nucleotides, the CDR3 is TGTGCCAGCGCCAGTGTAGATACGCAGTATTTT.

The rearrangement uses TRBV19 and TRBJ1-6; no definite D call. The CDR3 is 13 residues long. The V end lost 6 bases, the J end lost 10 bases, and 13 bases lay between the germline ends. Germline V CDR1 and CDR2: LNHDA, SQIVND (reference sequence). CDR3 loop: CASSDALGSPLHF. The CDR3 bases are TGTGCCAGTAGCGATGCCCTTGGATCACCCCTCCACTTT.

This clone was seen only a few times. This chain links TRBV14 with TRBJ2-7, with 10 bases identical to TRBD1. Per germline, CDR1 SGHDN and CDR2 FVKESK. There are 18 residues in the CDR3. V dropped 0 bases and J dropped 4; count of bases not matched to a gene: 12. CDR3 amino acids: CASSQEVVSGTGEYEQYF. CDR3 coding DNA: TGTGCCAGCAGCCAAGAAGTCGTCTCTGGGACAGGGGAGTACGAGCAGTACTTC.

The chain recombines TRBV4-2 with TRBJ1-4; D is ambiguous. Germline values: CDR1 LGHNA, CDR2 YNFKEQ. The CDR3 covers 13 residues. Trimming removed 1 base from V and 10 bases from J, with 10 bases in between. This CDR3 reads CASSQVGDGKLFF. CDR3 DNA: TGTGCCAGCAGCCAAGTTGGTGATGGAAAACTGTTTTTT.

The gene calls are TRBV6-5 and TRBJ2-3; 9 bases line up with TRBD1. The CDR3 totals 13 residues. CDR1 and CDR2 (germline): MNHEY, SVGAGI. V was pared by 5 bases and J by 6 bases, with 3 bases of the junction left unmatched. CDR3: CASSTGGVDTQYF. The CDR3 nucleotides are TGTGCCAGCAGTACAGGGGGCGTGGATACGCAGTATTTT.